This is a list of T cell receptor beta chains from one sample in a study of control samples from healthy donors and cancer patients. Only in-frame clones appear in the TCRdb table, and some are missing; sequencing was by immunoSEQ multiplex PCR. Here the sample spans roughly 50,000 clones, almost 96% being singletons. The sequenced material came from blood. The receptor set was obtained from a woman under 40 in good health. Each CDR3 is given with its conserved first and last residue. The D gene is left open where the match is weak. Rows give clone size only sometimes, using once, few, many, or a class for an expanded clone.

D gene: TRBD1; clone size: NA; J gene: TRBJ2-3; V gene: TRBV27; CDR3 protein: CASSSPRTGQRITDTQYF; CDR3 DNA: TGTGCCAGCAGTTCTCCCCGGACAGGGCAGAGAATCACAGATACGCAGTATTTT
D gene: TRBD2; clone size: NA; J gene: TRBJ2-1; V gene: TRBV7-9; CDR3 protein: CASSLSGGQDEQFF; CDR3 DNA: TGTGCCAGCAGCTTGAGCGGGGGGCAGGATGAGCAGTTCTTC
D gene: TRBD1; clone size: NA; J gene: TRBJ1-2; V gene: TRBV19; CDR3 protein: CASTPTGDGYTF; CDR3 DNA: TGTGCCAGTACCCCGACAGGGGATGGCTACACCTTC
D gene: NA; clone size: NA; J gene: TRBJ1-6; V gene: TRBV19; CDR3 protein: CASSMGNSPLHF; CDR3 DNA: TGTGCCAGTAGTATGGGGAATTCACCCCTCCACTTT
D gene: TRBD2; clone size: NA; J gene: TRBJ2-2; V gene: TRBV7-3; CDR3 protein: CASSLGLAGTGELFF; CDR3 DNA: TGTGCCAGCAGCTTAGGACTAGCGGGCACCGGGGAGCTGTTTTTT
D gene: TRBD2; clone size: NA; J gene: TRBJ2-1; V gene: TRBV19; CDR3 protein: CASSIASGRRPSSYNEQFF; CDR3 DNA: TGTGCCAGTAGTATCGCTAGCGGGAGAAGGCCTAGCTCCTACAATGAGCAGTTCTTC
D gene: TRBD1; clone size: NA; J gene: TRBJ1-5; V gene: TRBV28; CDR3 protein: CATQTGDQPQHF; CDR3 DNA: TGTGCCACGCAGACAGGGGATCAGCCCCAGCATTTT
D gene: NA; clone size: NA; J gene: TRBJ2-3; V gene: TRBV12-3/TRBV12-4; CDR3 protein: CASSLLGADTQYF; CDR3 DNA: TGTGCCAGCAGTTTATTGGGGGCAGATACGCAGTATTTT
D gene: TRBD1; clone size: NA; J gene: TRBJ2-7; V gene: TRBV15; CDR3 protein: CATSRDRTGGFYEQYF; CDR3 DNA: TGTGCCACCAGCAGAGACCGGACAGGGGGCTTTTACGAGCAGTACTTC
D gene: NA; clone size: once; J gene: TRBJ2-1; V gene: TRBV20-1; CDR3 protein: CSASSQNWGNEQFF; CDR3 DNA: TGCAGTGCTAGTTCGCAGAACTGGGGGAATGAGCAGTTCTTC
D gene: TRBD1; clone size: once; J gene: TRBJ1-3; V gene: TRBV5-5; CDR3 protein: CASSGGTGFGNTIYF; CDR3 DNA: TGTGCCAGCAGCGGGGGGACAGGGTTCGGAAACACCATATATTTT
D gene: NA; clone size: few; J gene: TRBJ1-3; V gene: TRBV19; CDR3 protein: CASSFRLDRTGAGNTIYF; CDR3 DNA: TGTGCCAGTAGTTTTCGACTCGACAGGACCGGAGCGGGAAACACCATATATTTT
D gene: TRBD1; clone size: NA; J gene: TRBJ2-7; V gene: TRBV19; CDR3 protein: CASSTFRDRSSYEQYF; CDR3 DNA: TGTGCCAGTAGTACTTTCCGGGACAGGAGCTCCTACGAGCAGTACTTC
D gene: NA; clone size: once; J gene: TRBJ2-7; V gene: TRBV5-1; CDR3 protein: CASSPSGTPIEQYF; CDR3 DNA: TGCGCCAGCAGCCCCTCCGGGACACCGATCGAGCAGTACTTC
D gene: TRBD1; clone size: NA; J gene: TRBJ1-1; V gene: TRBV15; CDR3 protein: CATSDRQGAEAFF; CDR3 DNA: TGTGCCACCAGCGACCGACAGGGGGCTGAAGCTTTCTTT
D gene: NA; clone size: NA; J gene: TRBJ1-1; V gene: TRBV19; CDR3 protein: CASSDQRNTEAFF; CDR3 DNA: TGTGCCAGTAGCGATCAGAGGAACACTGAAGCTTTCTTT
D gene: NA; clone size: NA; J gene: TRBJ2-1; V gene: TRBV10-1; CDR3 protein: CASSESSGNEQFF; CDR3 DNA: TGCGCCAGCAGTGAGTCCTCTGGGAATGAGCAGTTCTTC
D gene: TRBD1; clone size: NA; J gene: TRBJ2-7; V gene: TRBV5-1; CDR3 protein: CASSATGTGGYEQYF; CDR3 DNA: TGCGCCAGCAGCGCTACCGGGACAGGGGGTTACGAGCAGTACTTC
D gene: NA; clone size: once; J gene: TRBJ2-5; V gene: TRBV4-1; CDR3 protein: CASSQGGAPQETQYF; CDR3 DNA: TGCGCCAGCAGCCAAGGGGGGGCCCCCCAAGAGACCCAGTACTTC
D gene: NA; clone size: NA; J gene: TRBJ2-1; V gene: TRBV6-5; CDR3 protein: CASSQITSYYNEQFF; CDR3 DNA: TGTGCCAGCAGCCAGATCACTAGCTACTACAATGAGCAGTTCTTC
D gene: NA; clone size: NA; J gene: TRBJ2-2; V gene: TRBV6-6; CDR3 protein: CASSFDGQNTGELFF; CDR3 DNA: TGTGCCAGCAGTTTCGACGGACAGAACACCGGGGAGCTGTTTTTT
D gene: NA; clone size: NA; J gene: TRBJ2-3; V gene: TRBV4-1; CDR3 protein: CASSQGLVDTQYF; CDR3 DNA: TGCGCCAGCAGCCAAGGACTAGTAGATACGCAGTATTTT
D gene: TRBD2; clone size: NA; J gene: TRBJ2-1; V gene: TRBV28; CDR3 protein: CASSWGTSGSGLGNEQFF; CDR3 DNA: TGTGCCAGCAGTTGGGGGACTAGCGGGAGCGGCCTGGGCAATGAGCAGTTCTTC
D gene: NA; clone size: NA; J gene: TRBJ1-1; V gene: TRBV28; CDR3 protein: CASSLYDTEAFF; CDR3 DNA: TGTGCCAGCAGTTTATATGACACTGAAGCTTTCTTT
D gene: NA; clone size: NA; J gene: TRBJ1-1; V gene: TRBV3-1/TRBV3-2; CDR3 protein: CASSQVVIPEAFF; CDR3 DNA: TGTGCCAGCAGCCAAGTGGTGATCCCTGAAGCTTTCTTT
D gene: TRBD1; clone size: NA; J gene: TRBJ2-7; V gene: TRBV27; CDR3 protein: CASSRTPGQASYEQYF; CDR3 DNA: TGTGCCAGCAGTAGGACGCCGGGACAGGCTTCCTACGAGCAGTACTTC
D gene: NA; clone size: NA; J gene: TRBJ2-2; V gene: TRBV6-6; CDR3 protein: CASRPPRGAFTGELFF; CDR3 DNA: TGTGCCAGCAGACCCCCCAGGGGCGCATTCACCGGGGAGCTGTTTTTT
D gene: NA; clone size: NA; J gene: TRBJ2-2; V gene: TRBV5-1; CDR3 protein: CASSVGQGNTGELFF; CDR3 DNA: TGCGCCAGCAGCGTGGGGCAGGGAAACACCGGGGAGCTGTTTTTT
D gene: NA; clone size: NA; J gene: TRBJ1-4; V gene: TRBV5-1; CDR3 protein: CASSFSGSANEKLFF; CDR3 DNA: TGCGCCAGCAGCTTCTCAGGGTCCGCTAATGAAAAACTGTTTTTT
D gene: NA; clone size: NA; J gene: TRBJ2-7; V gene: TRBV30; CDR3 protein: CAWSLVRQSSYEQYF; CDR3 DNA: TGTGCCTGGAGTTTGGTGCGGCAGTCATCCTACGAGCAGTACTTC
D gene: NA; clone size: NA; J gene: TRBJ2-7; V gene: TRBV29-1; CDR3 protein: CSVEFTSARGSYEQYF; CDR3 DNA: TGCAGCGTTGAATTCACTAGCGCGAGGGGGTCCTACGAGCAGTACTTC
D gene: NA; clone size: NA; J gene: TRBJ1-6; V gene: TRBV7-9; CDR3 protein: CASSLVMGVRGVVTLHF; CDR3 DNA: TGTGCCAGCAGCTTAGTGATGGGGGTGCGGGGCGTTGTGACCCTCCACTTT
D gene: TRBD2; clone size: NA; J gene: TRBJ2-1; V gene: TRBV28; CDR3 protein: CASSSGGTSGFF; CDR3 DNA: TGTGCCAGCAGTTCAGGGGGGACTAGCGGGTTCTTC
D gene: NA; clone size: NA; J gene: TRBJ2-7; V gene: TRBV2; CDR3 protein: CASRWSSYEQYF; CDR3 DNA: TGTGCCTCCAGGTGGAGCTCCTACGAGCAGTACTTC
D gene: TRBD1; clone size: NA; J gene: TRBJ1-6; V gene: TRBV5-1; CDR3 protein: CASSPGQGKSSPLHF; CDR3 DNA: TGCGCCAGCAGCCCGGGACAGGGGAAGAGTTCACCCCTCCACTTT
D gene: TRBD1; clone size: NA; J gene: TRBJ2-7; V gene: TRBV18; CDR3 protein: CASSPVRGPYEQYF; CDR3 DNA: TGTGCCAGCTCCCCGGTAAGGGGGCCCTACGAGCAGTACTTC
D gene: NA; clone size: NA; J gene: TRBJ1-6; V gene: TRBV6-5; CDR3 protein: CASGAVGSYNSPLHF; CDR3 DNA: TGTGCCAGCGGGGCCGTAGGCTCCTATAATTCACCCCTCCACTTT
D gene: NA; clone size: NA; J gene: TRBJ2-1; V gene: TRBV28; CDR3 protein: CASSQTGTYNEQFF; CDR3 DNA: TGTGCCAGCAGTCAAACGGGAACTTACAATGAGCAGTTCTTC
D gene: NA; clone size: NA; J gene: TRBJ2-3; V gene: TRBV30; CDR3 protein: CAWGLLFLDTQYF; CDR3 DNA: TGTGCCTGGGGACTACTATTCTTAGATACGCAGTATTTT
D gene: TRBD2; clone size: once; J gene: TRBJ2-1; V gene: TRBV6-5; CDR3 protein: CATNLAGGPGNEQFF; CDR3 DNA: TGTGCCACCAATTTAGCGGGAGGGCCAGGCAATGAGCAGTTCTTC
D gene: TRBD1; clone size: NA; J gene: TRBJ1-1; V gene: TRBV19; CDR3 protein: CASTFDRENTEAFF; CDR3 DNA: TGTGCCAGTACCTTTGACAGGGAGAACACTGAAGCTTTCTTT